The 9 T cell receptor beta chains given below trace back to one sample, sequenced in a study of blood T cell repertoires in COVID-19. Sequencing used immunoSEQ multiplex PCR; TCRdb keeps in-frame clones, though not all of them. The sample comprises tens of thousands of clones, roughly four fifths of which are singletons, and approximately 6.9% rests with the top ten. Sequenced sample: peripheral blood. The receptor set was obtained from a man aged 25 to 45 with COVID-19, enrolled during active disease.

This clone was found once. The gene calls are TRBV10-3 and TRBJ1-1; 10 nucleotides line up with TRBD1. The junction had 6 bases not matched to a gene; V was cut back by 4 bases and J by 4 bases. The CDR3 consists of 15 residues. The V gene's germline CDR1 is ENHRY and CDR2 SYGVKD. The CDR3 sequence: CAISGPGQGSTEAFF. The DNA for the CDR3 is TGTGCCATCAGTGGACCGGGACAGGGGAGCACTGAAGCTTTCTTT.

This chain joins TRBV5-4 and TRBJ2-7; D gene ambiguous. Trimming took off 5 bases at V and 7 bases at J, with 13 bases between the two ends. The CDR3 loop spans 12 amino acids. The germline V gene has CDR1 SGHNT and CDR2 YYREEE (reference sequence). The CDR3: CASSYDSIEQYF. The CDR3 DNA sequence: TGTGCCAGCAGTTATGACTCGATAGAGCAGTACTTC.

J is TRBJ1-2 and V is TRBV29-1; TRBD1 matches 8 bases. V trimming: 7 bases; J trimming: 6 bases; junction bases outside the gene matches: 10. CDR3 length equals 13 residues. Germline V CDR1 and CDR2: SQVTM, ANQGSEA. In DNA, the CDR3 is TGCAGCGCATACTCTTCAGGGGGCGATGGCTACACCTTC. As protein: CSAYSSGGDGYTF.

This chain joins TRBV6-1 and TRBJ2-5; no firm D call. The CDR3 covers 9 residues. The V end was cut by 8 bases, the J end by 5 bases, with 3 bases between. CDR1 is MNHNS, CDR2 SASEGT, per germline. This CDR3 reads CASSETQYF. CDR3 DNA: TGTGCCAGCTCGGAGACCCAGTACTTC.

This rearrangement joins TRBV15 to TRBJ1-1; maybe TRBD1 (6 bases). The V and J ends lost 7 bases and 10 bases respectively, with 25 bases between them. The CDR3 has 15 amino acids. CDR1 is LNHNV and CDR2 is YYDKDF in the germline V gene (reference sequence). CDR3 loop: CATKSRGAGSDVAFF. The CDR3 DNA sequence: TGTGCCACCAAGTCTCGGGGGGCCGGCTCAGATGTAGCTTTCTTT.

The chain combines TRBV10-2 with TRBJ2-3, with 9 bases fitting TRBD1. V trimming: 2 bases; J trimming: 5 bases; junction bases outside the gene matches: 5. Germline CDR1 is WSHSY and CDR2 is SAAADI. There are 15 residues in the CDR3. CDR3 residues: CASSEGTGQIDTQYF. The CDR3 bases are TGCGCCAGCAGTGAGGGGACAGGGCAAATAGATACGCAGTATTTT.

The chain has TRBV2 and TRBJ1-1, with unresolved D. The V gene's germline CDR1 is SNHLY and CDR2 FYNNEI. The CDR3 is 17 amino acids. V lost 3 bases, J lost 1 base, and 18 bases lay in between. In nucleotides, the CDR3 is TGTGCCAGCAGTGAGGCCCTTCGAATTGGCACGAACACTGAAGCTTTCTTT. Amino acids: CASSEALRIGTNTEAFF.

The DNA for the CDR3 is TGTGCCAGCAGCTTAGGGCAACACCAAGAGACCCAGTACTTC. Amino acid sequence: CASSLGQHQETQYF. The V and J genes are TRBV7-9 and TRBJ2-5, with unresolved D. V gave up 1 base and J gave up 0 bases, with 6 bases separating them. Germline V CDR1 and CDR2: SEHNR, FQNEAQ (reference sequence). CDR3 length: 14 amino acids.

The genes are TRBV6-5 and TRBJ2-7; the D gene is possibly TRBD2 (5 bases). The CDR3 consists of 13 residues. Germline V lookup: CDR1 MNHEY, CDR2 SVGAGI. Trimming shortened V by 5 bases and J by 3 bases, and 11 bases separated the two germline ends. The CDR3 is CASSHGDSYEQYF. The CDR3 bases are TGTGCCAGCAGTCACGGGGATAGCTACGAGCAGTACTTC.